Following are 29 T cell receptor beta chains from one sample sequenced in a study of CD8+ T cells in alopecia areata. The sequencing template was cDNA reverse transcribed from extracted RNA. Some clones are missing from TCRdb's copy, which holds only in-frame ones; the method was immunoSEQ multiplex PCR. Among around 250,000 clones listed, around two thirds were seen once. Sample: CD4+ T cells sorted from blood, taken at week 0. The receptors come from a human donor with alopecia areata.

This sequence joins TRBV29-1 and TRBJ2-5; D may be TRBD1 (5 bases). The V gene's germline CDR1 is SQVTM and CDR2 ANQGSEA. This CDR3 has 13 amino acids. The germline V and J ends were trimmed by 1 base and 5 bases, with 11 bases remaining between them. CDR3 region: CSVEGQFGETQYF. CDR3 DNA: TGCAGCGTTGAAGGACAGTTCGGCGAGACCCAGTACTTC.

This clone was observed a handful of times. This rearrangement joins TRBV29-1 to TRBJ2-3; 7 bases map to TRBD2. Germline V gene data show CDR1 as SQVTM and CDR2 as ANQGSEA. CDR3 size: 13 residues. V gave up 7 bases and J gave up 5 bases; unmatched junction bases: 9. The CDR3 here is CSAQTSREDTQYF. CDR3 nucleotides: TGCAGCGCCCAGACTAGCCGGGAAGATACGCAGTATTTT.

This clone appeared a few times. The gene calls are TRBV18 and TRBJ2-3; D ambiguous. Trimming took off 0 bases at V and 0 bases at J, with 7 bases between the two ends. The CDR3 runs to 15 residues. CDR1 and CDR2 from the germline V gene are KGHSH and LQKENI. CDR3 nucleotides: TGTGCCAGCTCACCACCAGGCCTAAGCACAGATACGCAGTATTTT. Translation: CASSPPGLSTDTQYF.

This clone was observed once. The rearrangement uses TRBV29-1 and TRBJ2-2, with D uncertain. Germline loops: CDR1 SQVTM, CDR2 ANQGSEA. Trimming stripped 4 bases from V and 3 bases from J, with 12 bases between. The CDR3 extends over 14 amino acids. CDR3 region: CSVARVMDTGELFF. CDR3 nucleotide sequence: TGCAGCGTTGCTAGGGTAATGGACACCGGGGAGCTGTTTTTT.

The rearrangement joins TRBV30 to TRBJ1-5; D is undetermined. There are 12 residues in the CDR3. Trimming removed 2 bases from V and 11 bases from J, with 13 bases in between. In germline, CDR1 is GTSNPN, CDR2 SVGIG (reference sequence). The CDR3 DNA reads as TGTGCCTGGAGTATATCCCCCGGGGCCCAGCATTTT. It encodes CAWSISPGAQHF.

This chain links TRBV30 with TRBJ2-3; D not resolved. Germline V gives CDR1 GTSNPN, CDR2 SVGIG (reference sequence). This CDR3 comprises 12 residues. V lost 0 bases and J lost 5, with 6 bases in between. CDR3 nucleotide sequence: TGTGCCTGGAGTGTCCAGAAAGATACGCAGTATTTT. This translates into CAWSVQKDTQYF.

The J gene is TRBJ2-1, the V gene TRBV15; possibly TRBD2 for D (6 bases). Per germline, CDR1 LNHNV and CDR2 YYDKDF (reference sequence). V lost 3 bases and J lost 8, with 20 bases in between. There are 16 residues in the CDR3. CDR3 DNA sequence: TGTGCCACCAGCAGGGCTCTACTAGCCGGATTGGATGAGCAGTTCTTC. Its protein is CATSRALLAGLDEQFF.

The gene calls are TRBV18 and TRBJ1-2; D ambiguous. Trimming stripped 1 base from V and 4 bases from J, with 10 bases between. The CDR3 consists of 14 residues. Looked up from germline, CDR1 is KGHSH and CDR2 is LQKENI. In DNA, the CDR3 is TGTGCCAGCTCACCACTTAGTCGGACCTATGGCTACACCTTC. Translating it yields CASSPLSRTYGYTF.

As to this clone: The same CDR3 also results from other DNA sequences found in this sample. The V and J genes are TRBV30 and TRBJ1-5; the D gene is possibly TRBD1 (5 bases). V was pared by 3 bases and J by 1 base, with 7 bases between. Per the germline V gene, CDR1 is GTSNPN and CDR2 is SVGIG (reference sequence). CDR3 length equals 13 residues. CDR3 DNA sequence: TGTGCCTGGAGCGCAGGGAGCAATCAGCCCCAGCATTTT. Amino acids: CAWSAGSNQPQHF.

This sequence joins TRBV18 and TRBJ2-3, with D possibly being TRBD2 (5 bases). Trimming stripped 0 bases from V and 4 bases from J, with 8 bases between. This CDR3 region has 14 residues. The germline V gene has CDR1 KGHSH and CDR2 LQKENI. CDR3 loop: CASSPPSGSDTQYF. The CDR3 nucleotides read TGTGCCAGCTCACCACCGAGCGGCTCAGATACGCAGTATTTT.

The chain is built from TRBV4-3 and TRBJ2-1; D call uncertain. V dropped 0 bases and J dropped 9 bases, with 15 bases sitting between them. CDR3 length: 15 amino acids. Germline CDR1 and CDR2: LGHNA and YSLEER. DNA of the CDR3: TGCGCCAGCAGCCAAGATGAGCCCCTTAGTGGTGAGCAGTTCTTC. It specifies CASSQDEPLSGEQFF.

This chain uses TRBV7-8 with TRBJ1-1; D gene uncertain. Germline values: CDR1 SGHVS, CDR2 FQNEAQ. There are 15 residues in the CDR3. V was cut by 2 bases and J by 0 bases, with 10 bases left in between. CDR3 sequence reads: CASSLSGLMNTEAFF. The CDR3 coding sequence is TGTGCCAGCAGCTTATCCGGGCTTATGAACACTGAAGCTTTCTTT.

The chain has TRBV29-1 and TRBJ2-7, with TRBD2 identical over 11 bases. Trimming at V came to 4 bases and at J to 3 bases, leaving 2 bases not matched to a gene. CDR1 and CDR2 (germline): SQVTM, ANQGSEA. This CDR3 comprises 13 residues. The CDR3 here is CSVGSGGDYEQYF. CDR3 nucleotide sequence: TGCAGCGTTGGTAGCGGGGGGGACTACGAGCAGTACTTC.

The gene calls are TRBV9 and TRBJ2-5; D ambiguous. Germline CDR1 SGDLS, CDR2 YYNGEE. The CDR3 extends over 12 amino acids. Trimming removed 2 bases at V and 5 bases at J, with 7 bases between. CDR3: CASSVLGETQYF. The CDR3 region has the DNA TGTGCCAGCAGCGTCCTCGGGGAGACCCAGTACTTC. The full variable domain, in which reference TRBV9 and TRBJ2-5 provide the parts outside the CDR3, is DSGVTQTPKHLITATGQRVTLRCSPRSGDLSVYWYQQSLDQGLQFLIQYYNGEERAKGNILERFSAQQFPDLHSELNLSSLELGDSALYFCASSVLGETQYFGPGTRLLVL.

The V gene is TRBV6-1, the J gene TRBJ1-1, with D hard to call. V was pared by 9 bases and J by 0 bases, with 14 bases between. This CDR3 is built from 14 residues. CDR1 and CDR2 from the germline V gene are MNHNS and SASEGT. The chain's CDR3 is CASRRELMNTEAFF. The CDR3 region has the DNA TGTGCCAGTAGGAGGGAACTTATGAACACTGAAGCTTTCTTT.

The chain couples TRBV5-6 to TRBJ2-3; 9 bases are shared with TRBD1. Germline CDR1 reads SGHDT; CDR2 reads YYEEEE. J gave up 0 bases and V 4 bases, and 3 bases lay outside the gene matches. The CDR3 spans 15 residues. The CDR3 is CASSPGTGSTDTQYF. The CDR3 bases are TGTGCCAGCAGCCCCGGGACAGGGAGCACAGATACGCAGTATTTT.

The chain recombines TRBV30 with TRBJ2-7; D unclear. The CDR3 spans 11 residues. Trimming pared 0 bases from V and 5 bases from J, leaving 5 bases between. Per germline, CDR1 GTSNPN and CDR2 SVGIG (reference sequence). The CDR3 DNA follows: TGTGCCTGGAGTGTATCCCACGAGCAGTACTTC. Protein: CAWSVSHEQYF.

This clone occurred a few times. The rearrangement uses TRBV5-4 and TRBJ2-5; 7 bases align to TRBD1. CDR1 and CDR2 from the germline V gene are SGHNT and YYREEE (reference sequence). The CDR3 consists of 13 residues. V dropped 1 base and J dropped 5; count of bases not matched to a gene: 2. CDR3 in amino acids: CASSLRGRETQYF. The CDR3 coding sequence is TGTGCCAGCAGCTTGAGGGGGCGGGAGACCCAGTACTTC.

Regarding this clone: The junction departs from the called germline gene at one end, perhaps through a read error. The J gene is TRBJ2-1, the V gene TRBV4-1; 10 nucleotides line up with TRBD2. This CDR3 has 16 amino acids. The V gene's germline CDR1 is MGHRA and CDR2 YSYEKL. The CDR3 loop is CASSPRGSGGNNEQFF. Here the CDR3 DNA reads TGTGCCAGCAGCCCCCGGGGTAGCGGGGGGAACAATGAGCAGTTCTTC.

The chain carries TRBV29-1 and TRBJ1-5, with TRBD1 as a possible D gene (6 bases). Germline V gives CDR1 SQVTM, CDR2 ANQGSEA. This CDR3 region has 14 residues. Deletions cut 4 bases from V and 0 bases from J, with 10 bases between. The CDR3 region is CSVGTDYSNQPQHF. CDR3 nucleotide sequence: TGCAGCGTTGGGACAGATTATAGCAATCAGCCCCAGCATTTT.

The CDR3, as DNA: TGTGCCAGCAGCACGGGGGGGTATGAGCAGTTCTTC. As protein: CASSTGGYEQFF. The chain has TRBV7-9 and TRBJ2-1; the match to TRBD2 covers 8 bases. The germline V gene encodes CDR1 SEHNR and CDR2 FQNEAQ (reference sequence). The CDR3 covers 12 residues. V dropped 5 bases and J dropped 8; count of bases not matched to a gene: 2.

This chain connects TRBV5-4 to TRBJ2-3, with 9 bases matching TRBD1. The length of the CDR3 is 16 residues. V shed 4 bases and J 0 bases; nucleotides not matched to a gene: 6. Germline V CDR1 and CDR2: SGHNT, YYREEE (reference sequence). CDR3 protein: CASSPGTGTSTDTQYF. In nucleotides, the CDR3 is TGTGCCAGCAGCCCCGGGACAGGGACTAGCACAGATACGCAGTATTTT.

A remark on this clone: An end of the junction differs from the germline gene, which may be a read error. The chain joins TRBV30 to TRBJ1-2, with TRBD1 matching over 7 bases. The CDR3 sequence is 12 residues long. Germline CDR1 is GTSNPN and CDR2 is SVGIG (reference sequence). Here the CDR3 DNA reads TGTGCCTGTTCACGGCTGGCAGGGGGAAATTGGTTC. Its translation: CACSRLAGGNWF.

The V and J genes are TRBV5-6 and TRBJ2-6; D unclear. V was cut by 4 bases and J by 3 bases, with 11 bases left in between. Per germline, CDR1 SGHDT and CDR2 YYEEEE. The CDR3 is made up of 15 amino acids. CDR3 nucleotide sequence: TGTGCCAGCAGCCGAAGGCCGTATGGGGCCAACGTCCTGACTTTC. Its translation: CASSRRPYGANVLTF.

CDR3 region: CASSGSSHEAFF. DNA of the CDR3: TGTGCCAGCAGTGGTTCCTCTCACGAAGCTTTCTTT. V usage is TRBV2 and J usage is TRBJ1-1; D gene ambiguous. The V end lost 4 bases, the J end lost 8 bases, and 11 bases lay between the germline ends. CDR3 length equals 12 residues. The V gene's germline CDR1 is SNHLY and CDR2 FYNNEI.

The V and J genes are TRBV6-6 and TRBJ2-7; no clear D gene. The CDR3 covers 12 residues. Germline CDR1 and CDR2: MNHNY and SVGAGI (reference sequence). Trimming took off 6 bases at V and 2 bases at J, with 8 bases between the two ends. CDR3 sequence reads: CASSQIPYEQYF. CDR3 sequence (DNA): TGTGCCAGCAGCCAAATACCCTACGAGCAGTACTTC.

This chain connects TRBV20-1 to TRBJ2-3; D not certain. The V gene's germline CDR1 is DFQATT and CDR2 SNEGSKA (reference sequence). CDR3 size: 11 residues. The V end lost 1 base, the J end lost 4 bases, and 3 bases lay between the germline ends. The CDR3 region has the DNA TGCAGTGCTAGAGCATCAGATACGCAGTATTTT. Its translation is CSARASDTQYF.

The CDR3 loop reads CAWDIGNYGYTF. The CDR3 bases are TGTGCCTGGGATATTGGCAACTATGGCTACACCTTC. The V gene is TRBV30, the J gene TRBJ1-2; no clear D. This CDR3 region has 12 residues. Trimming removed 5 bases from V and 2 bases from J, with 9 bases in between. Looked up from germline, CDR1 is GTSNPN and CDR2 is SVGIG (reference sequence).

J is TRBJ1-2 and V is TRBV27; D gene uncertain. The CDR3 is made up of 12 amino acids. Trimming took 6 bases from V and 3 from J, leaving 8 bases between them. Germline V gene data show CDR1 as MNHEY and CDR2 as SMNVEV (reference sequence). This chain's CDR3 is CASSPGDYGYTF. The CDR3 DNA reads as TGTGCCAGCAGCCCGGGCGACTATGGCTACACCTTC.